This T cell receptor (beta chain) came from a study of cytomegalovirus exposure and HLA in healthy donors. V lost 3 bases and J lost 7, with 16 bases in between. Germline V lookup: CDR1 LNHDA, CDR2 SQIVND (reference sequence). The CDR3 loop spans 15 amino acids. Here immunoSEQ multiplex PCR was the method, and the copy in TCRdb shows in-frame clones only, minus some. The data contain fewer than 120,000 clones, around 90% of them singletons. This clonotype originated in a woman under 30 in good health and CMV-seronegative. The material sequenced was PBMCs. The V and J genes are TRBV19 and TRBJ1-5; tentative D call: TRBD1 (6 bases). The CDR3 region has the DNA TGTGCCAGTAGTATCAACGGGGACAAAGAACAGCCCCAGCATTTT. Amino acids: CASSINGDKEQPQHF.